The clone carrying this T cell receptor (beta chain) has a count of ten or more. The target antigen is unknown. Lactation, pregnancy, other autoimmune disease or uncontrolled infection excluded patients. Ahead of any ophthalmopathy symptoms, the blood sample was obtained at the first diagnosis of hyperthyroidism. RNA transcripts served as the template for amplifying TCR beta CDR3 regions. Carried out on the TCR CDR3, a first-round RT-PCR used the HTBI primer set. TCRdb redid the calling of the multiplex PCR reads with MiXCR, one entry per CDR3 protein. The sample consists of approximately 620,000 distinct CDR3 sequences, approximately 15% of them appearing once. This specimen belongs to a study of T cells in Graves' hyperthyroidism and ophthalmopathy. The overall study: Peripheral blood was collected at initial diagnosis, before any treatment.

This CDR3 is 15 amino acids long. With V trimmed by 7 bases and J by 4 bases, 10 bases remained unmatched. Germline values: CDR1 LNHNV, CDR2 YYDKDF (reference sequence). General study findings and limits: Blood held most thyroid clonotypes expanded above 0.001 frequency.

This chain connects TRBV15 to TRBJ2-5; TRBD1 agrees at 9 bases. The TCR comes from a woman aged 30 to 39 with Graves' hyperthyroidism that later progressed to Graves' ophthalmopathy. The sample comprised blood. CDR3 residues: CATNPGQGKLETQYF. In nucleotides, the CDR3 is TGTGCCACCAACCCCGGACAGGGGAAACTAGAGACCCAGTACTTC.